Shown below are 22 T cell receptor beta chains from a single sample sequenced in a study of OX40 agonist ivuxolimab in advanced cancers. The data were produced by immunoSEQ multiplex PCR, yet TCRdb's version contains in-frame clones alone and is incomplete. The table shows roughly 3,600 clones, with around 78% occurring only once. This specimen consisted of CD4+ or CD8+ T cells sorted from blood, obtained in a trial of the OX40 agonist ivuxolimab. The receptors were gathered from an adult with an advanced solid tumor such as melanoma, head and neck, liver or kidney cancer.

The rearrangement uses TRBV28 and TRBJ2-3; D not certain. The germline CDR1 and CDR2 sequences are MDHEN and SYDVKM. V was cut by 5 bases and J by 1 base, with 13 bases left in between. The CDR3 totals 15 residues. DNA of the CDR3: TGTGCCAGCAGTCAGGAGTCAGCCCGCACAGATACGCAGTATTTT. This sequence encodes CASSQESARTDTQYF.

The rearrangement links TRBV27 to TRBJ1-2; D gene ambiguous. Trimming pared 5 bases from V and 3 bases from J, leaving 13 bases between. The CDR3 has 14 residues. The germline CDR1 and CDR2 sequences are MNHEY and SMNVEV (reference sequence). The CDR3 DNA is TGTGCCAGCAGTCCCCATGAAGCCTACTATGGCTACACCTTC. It codes for CASSPHEAYYGYTF.

The genes are TRBV7-2 and TRBJ1-5; no reliable D call. The CDR3 has 17 residues. The ends were cut back, 2 bases at V and 3 bases at J, with 17 bases in the middle. CDR1 is SGHTA, CDR2 FQGNSA, per germline. The CDR3 here is CASSLYRAGLNNQPQHF. The CDR3, as DNA: TGTGCCAGCAGCTTATATCGTGCAGGCCTTAACAATCAGCCCCAGCATTTT.

The chain carries TRBV30 and TRBJ2-7, with no clear D. The V gene's germline CDR1 is GTSNPN and CDR2 SVGIG (reference sequence). Deletions cut 0 bases from V and 6 bases from J, with 9 bases between. The CDR3 length is 12 residues. The CDR3 bases are TGTGCCTGGAGTGTAGGGTTCAGCGAGCAGTACTTC. This sequence encodes CAWSVGFSEQYF.

V and J are TRBV11-2 and TRBJ2-1, with 13 positions matching TRBD2. Germline CDR1 SGHAT, CDR2 FQNNGV. The CDR3 runs 17 residues. V was pared by 5 bases and J by 2 bases, with 6 bases of the junction left unmatched. DNA of the CDR3: TGTGCCAGCAGCCATCCCGGGACTAGCGGGACCTACAATGAGCAGTTCTTC. It translates to CASSHPGTSGTYNEQFF. The whole variable domain, filled in from reference TRBV11-2 and TRBJ2-1, reads EAGVAQSPRYKIIEKRQSVAFWCNPISGHATLYWYQQILGQGPKLLIQFQNNGVVDDSQLPKDRFSAERLKGVDSTLKIQPAKLEDSAVYLCASSHPGTSGTYNEQFFGPGTRLTVL.

V usage is TRBV19 and J usage is TRBJ2-1; D not resolved. The V and J ends lost 10 bases and 3 bases respectively, with 4 bases between them. Germline V gives CDR1 LNHDA, CDR2 SQIVND (reference sequence). The CDR3 has 10 amino acids. The CDR3 is CANHYNEQFF. The CDR3 nucleotides read TGTGCCAACCACTACAATGAGCAGTTCTTC.

This chain joins TRBV4-3 and TRBJ1-4; the match to TRBD1 covers 10 bases. Germline V lookup: CDR1 LGHNA, CDR2 YSLEER. CDR3 length: 15 amino acids. V shed 0 bases, J shed 9 bases, and the junction held 4 bases outside the gene matches. In DNA, the CDR3 is TGCGCCAGCAGCCAAGATCGTGACAGGGGGCAAAAACTGTTTTTT. Translated: CASSQDRDRGQKLFF.

This clone was found once. The V and J genes are TRBV4-2 and TRBJ2-3; no definite D call. V was trimmed by 1 base and J by 2 bases, leaving 10 bases between them. The CDR3 has 15 residues. Germline-derived CDR1 and CDR2 are LGHNA and YNFKEQ. As DNA, the CDR3 is TGTGCCAGCAGCCAAGGGGAACCGTTCACAGATACGCAGTATTTT. Its translation is CASSQGEPFTDTQYF.

The chain joins TRBV2 to TRBJ1-1, with D perhaps TRBD1 (5 bases). CDR3 size: 15 residues. With 2 bases removed from V and 5 bases from J, the gap between germline ends came to 15 bases. CDR1 and CDR2 from the germline V gene are SNHLY and FYNNEI. Here the CDR3 reads CASSESGRKGTEAFF. The CDR3 region has the DNA TGTGCCAGCAGTGAATCGGGGCGCAAAGGGACTGAAGCTTTCTTT. The full variable domain, in which reference TRBV2 and TRBJ1-1 provide the parts outside the CDR3, is EPEVTQTPSHQVTQMGQEVILRCVPISNHLYFYWYRQILGQKVEFLVSFYNNEISEKSEIFDDQFSVERPDGSNFTLKIRSTKLEDSAMYFCASSESGRKGTEAFFGQGTRLTVV.

V and J are TRBV5-6 and TRBJ2-3; no firm D call. The V end lost 1 base, the J end lost 2 bases, and 11 bases lay between the germline ends. The CDR3 sequence is 15 residues long. The germline V gene has CDR1 SGHDT and CDR2 YYEEEE. CDR3 in DNA: TGTGCCAGCAGCTTGAGTCGTTTTTTCACAGATACGCAGTATTTT. This encodes CASSLSRFFTDTQYF.

This clone was observed once. The chain couples TRBV27 to TRBJ2-7, with D possibly matching TRBD2 (5 bases). V lost 5 bases to trimming and J lost 0 bases, with 11 bases between them. This CDR3 region has 14 residues. Germline-derived CDR1 and CDR2 are MNHEY and SMNVEV (reference sequence). Written as DNA, the CDR3 is TGTGCCAGCAGTCCCCAGGCGGGCTCCTACGAGCAGTACTTC. It codes for CASSPQAGSYEQYF.

V is TRBV6-6 and J is TRBJ2-1; possible D gene TRBD2, 5 bases. Deletions cut 3 bases from V and 3 bases from J, with 9 bases between. This CDR3 has 14 amino acids. The germline V gene has CDR1 MNHNY and CDR2 SVGAGI (reference sequence). CDR3 residues: CASSYEGVYNEQFF. The CDR3, as DNA: TGTGCCAGCAGTTATGAGGGTGTCTACAATGAGCAGTTCTTC.

V usage is TRBV27 and J usage is TRBJ2-1; 7 nucleotides match TRBD1. The CDR3 is 16 residues long. V was clipped by 5 bases and J by 5 bases; unmatched bases: 12. Germline lookup yields CDR1 MNHEY and CDR2 SMNVEV (reference sequence). The CDR3 sequence is CASSLHDRDPNNEQFF. The CDR3 bases are TGTGCCAGCAGTCTCCACGACAGGGACCCTAACAATGAGCAGTTCTTC.

The rearrangement links TRBV7-7 to TRBJ2-1; D uncertain. CDR3 length: 17 residues. The V gene's germline CDR1 is SSHAT and CDR2 FNYEAQ (reference sequence). V was cut by 1 base and J by 3 bases, with 16 bases left in between. The CDR3 DNA follows: TGTGCCAGCAGCTTAGAGCCCCAGGACGGATACTACAATGAGCAGTTCTTC. Translating gives CASSLEPQDGYYNEQFF.

This chain links TRBV7-8 with TRBJ2-7; D could derive from TRBD1 or TRBD2 (5 bases each). This CDR3 is 15 amino acids long. Germline CDR1 SGHVS, CDR2 FQNEAQ. V was shortened by 0 bases and J by 3 bases, with 12 bases between the two germline ends. CDR3 sequence (DNA): TGTGCCAGCAGCTTAGCGTTTGGGGGTCTCTACGAGCAGTACTTC. This translates into CASSLAFGGLYEQYF.

The chain has TRBV27 and TRBJ1-5; D is perhaps TRBD1 (5 bases). Trimming pared 3 bases from V and 0 bases from J, leaving 9 bases between. This CDR3 is built from 15 residues. Germline V gene sequence: CDR1 MNHEY, CDR2 SMNVEV (reference sequence). CDR3 sequence (DNA): TGTGCCAGCAGTTTGGGGGGGGGTAGCAATCAGCCCCAGCATTTT. It specifies CASSLGGGSNQPQHF.

This chain uses TRBV5-4 with TRBJ2-7; 7 positions match TRBD1. The V segment lost 1 base and the J segment 0 bases; nucleotides outside the gene matches: 1. The CDR3 is 14 amino acids. Germline CDR1 is SGHNT and CDR2 is YYREEE (reference sequence). CDR3 nucleotides: TGTGCCAGCAGCTTGAGGGGGCGCTCCTACGAGCAGTACTTC. This gives the protein CASSLRGRSYEQYF.

This clone is hyperexpanded by share. This chain links TRBV7-9 with TRBJ1-1, with unresolved D. V was cut by 5 bases and J by 5 bases, with 6 bases left in between. Germline loops: CDR1 SEHNR, CDR2 FQNEAQ (reference sequence). The CDR3 sequence is 11 residues long. CDR3 DNA: TGTGCCAGCAGCCTGGGTACTGAAGCTTTCTTT. Amino acids: CASSLGTEAFF.

This clone occurred once. V is TRBV4-1 and J is TRBJ2-3, with D possibly being TRBD1 (5 bases). This CDR3 is 17 amino acids long. CDR1 and CDR2 from the germline V gene are MGHRA and YSYEKL. Trimming pared 0 bases from V and 2 bases from J, leaving 15 bases between. CDR3 in amino acids: CASSQEGKTVLTDTQYF. The CDR3 DNA follows: TGCGCCAGCAGCCAAGAAGGGAAGACAGTACTCACAGATACGCAGTATTTT.

This chain joins TRBV7-8 and TRBJ2-7, with D perhaps TRBD1 (6 bases). This CDR3 has 12 residues. Germline V gives CDR1 SGHVS, CDR2 FQNEAQ. The V and J ends lost 8 bases and 7 bases respectively, with 15 bases between them. The CDR3 nucleotides read TGTGCCAGCGGATACAGGGCTGGGGAGCAGTACTTC. This translates into CASGYRAGEQYF.

The table lists this clone with a few counts. CDR3 in DNA: TGTGCCTGGAGTGTATCAGGAAACTACGAGCAGTACTTC. Its protein is CAWSVSGNYEQYF. The chain combines TRBV30 with TRBJ2-7, with D uncertain. The CDR3 has 13 residues. Trimming took off 0 bases at V and 3 bases at J, with 9 bases between the two ends. From germline, CDR1 is GTSNPN and CDR2 SVGIG (reference sequence). Together with reference TRBV30 and TRBJ2-7, the CDR3 gives the full variable domain: SQTIHQWPATLVQPVGSPLSLECTVEGTSNPNLYWYRQAAGRGLQLLFYSVGIGQISSEVPQNLSASRPQDRQFILSSKKLLLSDSGFYLCAWSVSGNYEQYFGPGTRLTVT.

The chain recombines TRBV6-5 with TRBJ1-5, with a tentative D call TRBD1 (6 bases). V shed 6 bases and J shed 0 bases, with 12 bases lying between them. CDR1 is MNHEY and CDR2 is SVGAGI in the germline V gene. This CDR3 contains 15 residues. CDR3 coding DNA: TGTGCCAGCAGGAAGACAGGCGATAGCAATCAGCCCCAGCATTTT. This gives the protein CASRKTGDSNQPQHF.